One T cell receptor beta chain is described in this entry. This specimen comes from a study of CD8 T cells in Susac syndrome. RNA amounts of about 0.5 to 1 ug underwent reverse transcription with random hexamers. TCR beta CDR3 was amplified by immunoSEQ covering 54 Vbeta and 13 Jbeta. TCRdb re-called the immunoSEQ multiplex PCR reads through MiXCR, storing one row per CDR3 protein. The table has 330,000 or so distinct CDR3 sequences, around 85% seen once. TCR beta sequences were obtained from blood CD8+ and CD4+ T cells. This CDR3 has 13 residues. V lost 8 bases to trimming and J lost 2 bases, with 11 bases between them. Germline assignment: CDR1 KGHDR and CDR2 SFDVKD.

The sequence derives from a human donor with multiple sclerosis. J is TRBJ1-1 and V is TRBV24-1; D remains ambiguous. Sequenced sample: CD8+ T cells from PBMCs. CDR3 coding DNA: TGTGCCACCATTATACCGGATAACACTGAAGCTTTCTTT. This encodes CATIIPDNTEAFF.